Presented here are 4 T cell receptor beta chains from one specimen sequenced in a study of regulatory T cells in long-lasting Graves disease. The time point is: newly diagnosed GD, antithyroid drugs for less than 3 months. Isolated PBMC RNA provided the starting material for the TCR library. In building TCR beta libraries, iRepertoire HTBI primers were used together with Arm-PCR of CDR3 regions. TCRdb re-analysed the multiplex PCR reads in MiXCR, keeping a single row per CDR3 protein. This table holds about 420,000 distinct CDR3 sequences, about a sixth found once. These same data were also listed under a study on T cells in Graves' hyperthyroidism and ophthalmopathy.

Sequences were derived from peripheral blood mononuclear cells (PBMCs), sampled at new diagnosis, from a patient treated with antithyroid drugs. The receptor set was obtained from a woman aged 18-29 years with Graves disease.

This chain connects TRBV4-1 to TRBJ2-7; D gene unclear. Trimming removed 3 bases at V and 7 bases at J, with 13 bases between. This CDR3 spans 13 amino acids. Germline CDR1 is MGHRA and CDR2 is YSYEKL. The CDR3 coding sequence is TGCGCCAGCAGCCACCTGACTGGGGATGAGCAGTACTTC. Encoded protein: CASSHLTGDEQYF.

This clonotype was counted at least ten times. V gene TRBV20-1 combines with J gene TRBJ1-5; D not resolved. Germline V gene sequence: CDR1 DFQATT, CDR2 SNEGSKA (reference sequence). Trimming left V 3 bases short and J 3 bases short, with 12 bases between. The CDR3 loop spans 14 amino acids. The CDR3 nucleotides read TGCAGTGCTAGGTCGGCCGAGCCCAATCAGCCCCAGCATTTT. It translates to CSARSAEPNQPQHF.

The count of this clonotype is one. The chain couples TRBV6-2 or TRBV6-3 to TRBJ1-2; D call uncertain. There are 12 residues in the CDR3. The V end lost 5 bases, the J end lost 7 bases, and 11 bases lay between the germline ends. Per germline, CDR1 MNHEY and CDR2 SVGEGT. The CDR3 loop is CASSDVMFGYTF. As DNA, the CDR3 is TGTGCCAGCAGTGATGTGATGTTTGGCTACACCTTC.

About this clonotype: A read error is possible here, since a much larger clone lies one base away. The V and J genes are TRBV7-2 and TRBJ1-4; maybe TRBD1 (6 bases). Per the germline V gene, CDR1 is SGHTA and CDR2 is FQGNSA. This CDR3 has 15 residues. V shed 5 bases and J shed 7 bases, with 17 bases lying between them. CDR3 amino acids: CASSNRRGGGEKLFF. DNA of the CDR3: TGTGCCAGCAGCAATAGACGGGGAGGGGGTGAAAAACTGTTTTTT. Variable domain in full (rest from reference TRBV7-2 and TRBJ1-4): GAGVSQSPSNKVTEKGKDVELRCDPISGHTALYWYRQSLGQGLEFLIYFQGNSAPDKSGLPSDRFSAERTGGSVSTLTIQRTQQEDSAVYLCASSNRRGGGEKLFFGSGTQLSVL.